What follows describes a single T cell receptor (beta chain). This sample is drawn from a study of coeliac disease. Here immunoSEQ multiplex PCR was the method, and the copy in TCRdb shows in-frame clones only, minus some. The sample gives 4,000 to 5,000 clones, 62% of which show up once; approximately 8% is in the top ten. V lost 5 bases to trimming and J lost 1 base; unmatched junction nucleotides: 7. The CDR3 has 15 residues. Germline V gene sequence: CDR1 MNHEY, CDR2 SMNVEV (reference sequence). The TCR sequence derives from a woman between 18 and 30 years old with active celiac disease. Sequencing used intraepithelial lymphocytes from the gut. This sequence joins TRBV27 and TRBJ1-2, with 7 nucleotides matching TRBD1. The chain's CDR3 is CASSPGTDHNYGYTF. CDR3 nucleotides: TGTGCCAGCAGTCCCGGGACAGATCATAACTATGGCTACACCTTC.